This TCR beta chain originates from a study of glioma-infiltrating T cells after dendritic cell vaccination. Study-wide background: Autologous tumor lysate was loaded overnight onto monocyte-derived dendritic cells grown 6 to 7 days with IL-4 and GM-CSF.

Time point indicated: after dendritic cell vaccination, including at tumor progression/relapse. Patients had residual fresh-frozen tumor tissue and more than two years of survival data. Germline CDR1 reads SGHDT; CDR2 reads YYEEEE. The trim removed 0 bases at V and 5 bases at J, leaving 7 bases unmatched. The CDR3 has 17 amino acids. The primer mix had 60 V beta and 13 J beta primers. Measured with immunoSEQ multiplex PCR; TCRdb has only the in-frame clones, and not every one. The sample carries more than 55,000 clones, over 75% recorded once. The sample in question was blood, obtained after dendritic cell vaccination. The chain has TRBV5-6 and TRBJ1-6; 8 positions match TRBD1. The clonotype comes from a human donor with glioblastoma. The CDR3 loop is CASSLDGQGLNNSPLHF. DNA for the CDR3: TGTGCCAGCAGCTTGGATGGACAGGGACTGAATAATTCACCCCTCCACTTT.